A selection of T cell receptor beta chains follows, all from one sample in a study of blood T cell repertoires in COVID-19. The protocol was immunoSEQ multiplex PCR, while the TCRdb copy is restricted to in-frame clones and leaves out a portion. Here the sample spans about 210,000 clones, almost 85% being singletons. The specimen sequenced was peripheral blood. These receptors came from a woman aged 50 to 65 with active or convalescent COVID-19. Each CDR3 is given without its conserved first and last residue.

J,V,CDR3
TRBJ2-7,TRBV21-1,ASSKALGDRGIGSYEQY
TRBJ2-1,TRBV4-1,ASSRLAGGLNEQF
TRBJ1-2,TRBV29-1,SVRDRGLHGYT
TRBJ1-5,TRBV19,ASTPPGGFSNQPQH
TRBJ1-5,TRBV28,ASSLSLPPQH
TRBJ2-7,TRBV27,ASSLQTGGPYEQY
TRBJ1-2,TRBV2,ATTPTSGSPMVGYT
TRBJ2-2,TRBV2,ASGGDRGQSGELF
TRBJ2-7,TRBV28,ASSTDHRGHEQY
TRBJ1-2,TRBV2,ASNRGVYGYT
TRBJ1-2,TRBV4-2,ASSQVGTGQYYGYT
TRBJ1-5,TRBV11-2,ASSLLSGNQPQH
TRBJ1-2,TRBV19,ASNGGRLPPDYGYT
TRBJ1-1,TRBV10-3,AISGGVAEAF
TRBJ1-1,TRBV7-9,ASSLSVVESEAF
TRBJ1-1,TRBV5-4,ASSYPEGRGTEAF
TRBJ2-1,TRBV14,ASSQDSKLAGEGNEQF
TRBJ2-1,TRBV7-9,ASSLYRDRGYNEQF
TRBJ2-3,TRBV2,ASSRSSVDTQY
TRBJ2-7,TRBV10-3,AISDISGEGHSYEQY
TRBJ1-1,TRBV12-3/TRBV12-4,ASILQGEAF
TRBJ1-2,TRBV6-6,ASSPDLTGSYGYT
TRBJ2-3,TRBV5-5,ASSLGQGSTDTQY
TRBJ1-2,TRBV2,ASSEPPGQGSGYT
TRBJ2-1,TRBV9,ASSVGPTLSYNEQF
TRBJ2-3,TRBV7-9,ASRGLRLAGRGDTQY
TRBJ1-2,TRBV6-6,ASSPDIYGYT
TRBJ2-7,TRBV11-3,ASSLEGLASEQY
TRBJ2-7,TRBV5-1,ASSPNSGEYEQY
TRBJ1-1,TRBV19,ASSIQENTEAF
TRBJ2-6,TRBV28,ASRSTTGTGANVLT
TRBJ2-6,TRBV5-1,ASSLGPVSGANVLT
TRBJ1-1,TRBV2,ASSEASEAF
TRBJ2-1,TRBV5-1,ASSLAGGRNNEQF
TRBJ1-2,TRBV19,ASTYQGSNGYT
TRBJ1-2,TRBV2,ASSPGTGEGGYT
TRBJ2-5,TRBV27,ASSPNPEETQY
TRBJ1-2,TRBV3-1/TRBV3-2,ASSQGLQGKEAGYT
TRBJ2-5,TRBV9,ASSVDFQETQY
TRBJ1-1,TRBV7-3,ASSLKHMNTEAF
TRBJ1-5,TRBV28,ASSLSGVRIGNQPQH
TRBJ2-5,TRBV6-5,ASSYSTGRGETQY
TRBJ2-3,TRBV19,ASSLGLAGGNTQY
TRBJ2-2,TRBV5-1,ASSPLTGGFAGELF
TRBJ1-1,TRBV5-4,ASRGQGAGNTEAF
TRBJ1-1,TRBV3-1/TRBV3-2,ASSQNYGGTEAF
TRBJ1-1,TRBV3-1/TRBV3-2,ASSARQGEAF
TRBJ2-1,TRBV29-1,SVPEGGEQF
TRBJ1-2,TRBV4-2,ASSQDVGDSNYGYT
TRBJ2-2,TRBV5-1,ASSLGLANTGELF
TRBJ1-4,TRBV5-1,ASSSGTENEKLF
TRBJ1-6,TRBV6-5,ASSSGTAYNSPLH
TRBJ1-4,TRBV11-1,ASSFGLEANEKLF
TRBJ2-3,TRBV28,ASSSRSAQY
TRBJ1-4,TRBV14,ASSLRVAEKLF